This is a list of T cell receptor beta chains from one sample in a study of blood T cell repertoires in COVID-19. Profiled with immunoSEQ multiplex PCR; TCRdb holds only in-frame clones, not every one. The table records about 70,000 clones, 80% of them present only once. The source material was peripheral blood. The receptor source for this set is a man between 70 and 80 years old who had recovered from COVID-19. The CDR3 runs from the conserved cysteine through the conserved F or W. D genes are given only for firm matches. Clone size, where shown, is once, few, many, or a class for clones that have expanded.

>TRBD2|15|TRBJ2-5|TRBV7-2|-
CASSYLAGGQETQYF
TGTGCCAGCAGCTACCTAGCGGGGGGGCAAGAGACCCAGTACTTC
>-|12|TRBJ1-5|TRBV28|-
CASYMGNQPQHF
TGTGCCAGCTACATGGGCAATCAGCCCCAGCATTTT
>-|13|TRBJ1-1|TRBV27|-
CASSLSREEKAFF
TGTGCCAGCAGTTTATCGAGGGAGGAAAAAGCTTTCTTT
>-|13|TRBJ1-1|TRBV30|-
CAFRRDLNTEAFF
TGTGCCTTCCGACGGGATCTGAACACTGAAGCTTTCTTT
>TRBD2|14|TRBJ2-5|TRBV7-9|-
CASSRTSYQETQYF
TGTGCCAGCAGCCGGACTAGCTATCAAGAGACCCAGTACTTC
>-|14|TRBJ1-2|TRBV9|few
CASRDRRGSGGYTF
TGTGCCAGCAGGGACCGGCGGGGTTCCGGTGGCTACACCTTC
>-|13|TRBJ2-1|TRBV13|-
CASSLVTDNEQFF
TGTGCCAGCAGCTTAGTAACAGACAATGAGCAGTTCTTC
>TRBD2|19|TRBJ2-7|TRBV5-1|-
CASSLALGQGTSGRSEQYF
TGCGCCAGCAGCTTGGCCCTAGGACAAGGGACTAGCGGGAGGTCCGAGCAGTACTTC
>-|15|TRBJ2-4|TRBV6-1|once
CASSEGWAGENIQYF
TGTGCCAGCAGTGAAGGTTGGGCAGGGGAGAACATTCAGTACTTC
>-|15|TRBJ2-7|TRBV5-1|-
CASSSPPAVTYEQYF
TGCGCCAGCAGCTCCCCCCCAGCGGTGACCTACGAGCAGTACTTC
>-|14|TRBJ1-2|TRBV3-1/TRBV3-2|-
CASSHLQGFQGYTF
TGTGCCAGCAGCCATTTACAGGGTTTTCAGGGCTACACCTTC
>-|14|TRBJ2-7|TRBV5-1|-
CASSLGVSGGEQYF
TGCGCCAGCAGCTTGGGGGTTAGCGGTGGCGAGCAGTACTTC
>TRBD2|15|TRBJ2-7|TRBV6-6|-
CASSQISGRGHEQYF
TGTGCCAGCAGCCAGATTAGCGGGAGGGGCCACGAGCAGTACTTC
>TRBD1|13|TRBJ2-3|TRBV12-3/TRBV12-4|-
CASSLQGTDTQYF
TGTGCCAGCAGTCTACAGGGGACAGATACGCAGTATTTT
>TRBD1|14|TRBJ2-7|TRBV7-2|-
CASNPGQGTSEQYF
TGTGCCAGCAACCCGGGACAGGGAACTTCCGAGCAGTACTTC
>TRBD1|12|TRBJ1-2|TRBV7-2|-
CASSPGGNGYTF
TGTGCCAGCAGCCCAGGGGGGAACGGCTACACCTTC
>-|17|TRBJ2-7|TRBV18|-
CASSPRATLLSSYEQYF
TGTGCCAGCTCACCACGGGCCACCTTGTTAAGCTCCTACGAGCAGTACTTC
>TRBD1|13|TRBJ1-2|TRBV27|-
CASSLDRGVGYTF
TGTGCCAGCAGTTTAGACAGGGGGGTCGGCTACACCTTC
>-|14|TRBJ2-7|TRBV7-2|once
CASSSRGEPYEQYF
TGTGCCAGCAGCTCCCGCGGGGAACCCTACGAGCAGTACTTC
>-|13|TRBJ2-7|TRBV5-6|-
CASSLSPQYEQYF
TGTGCCAGCAGCCTATCCCCGCAATACGAGCAGTACTTC
>TRBD1|14|TRBJ1-1|TRBV5-1|-
CASSLGTGQGKAFF
TGCGCCAGCAGCTTAGGCACCGGACAGGGAAAAGCTTTCTTT
>TRBD2|14|TRBJ2-5|TRBV29-1|-
CSAGTSGNRETQYF
TGCAGCGCTGGGACTAGCGGGAATAGGGAGACCCAGTACTTC
>-|14|TRBJ1-3|TRBV29-1|-
CSVRVQSSGNTIYF
TGCAGCGTGAGGGTCCAAAGCTCTGGAAACACCATATATTTT
>TRBD1|14|TRBJ1-1|TRBV5-6|-
CASRRQGASSEAFF
TGTGCCAGCAGGAGACAGGGGGCGAGTAGCGAAGCTTTCTTT
>-|14|TRBJ1-1|TRBV4-3|once
CASSPGGGNTEAFF
TGCGCCAGCAGCCCAGGCGGGGGGAACACTGAAGCTTTCTTT
>-|14|TRBJ1-1|TRBV9|-
CASSVSSENTEAFF
TGTGCCAGCAGCGTAAGTTCAGAGAACACTGAAGCTTTCTTT